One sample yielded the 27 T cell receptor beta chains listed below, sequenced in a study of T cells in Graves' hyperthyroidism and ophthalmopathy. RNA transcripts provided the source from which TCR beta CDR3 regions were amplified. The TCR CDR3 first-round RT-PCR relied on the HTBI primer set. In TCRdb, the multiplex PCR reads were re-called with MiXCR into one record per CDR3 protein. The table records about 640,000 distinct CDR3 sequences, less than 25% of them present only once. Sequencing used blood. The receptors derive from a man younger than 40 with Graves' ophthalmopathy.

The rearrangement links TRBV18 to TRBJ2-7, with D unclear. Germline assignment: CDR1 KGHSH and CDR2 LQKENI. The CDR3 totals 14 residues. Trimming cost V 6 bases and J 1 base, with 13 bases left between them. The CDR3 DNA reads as TGTGCCAGCTCGCCAGAACCGGTTTCCTACGAGCAGTACTTC. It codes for CASSPEPVSYEQYF.

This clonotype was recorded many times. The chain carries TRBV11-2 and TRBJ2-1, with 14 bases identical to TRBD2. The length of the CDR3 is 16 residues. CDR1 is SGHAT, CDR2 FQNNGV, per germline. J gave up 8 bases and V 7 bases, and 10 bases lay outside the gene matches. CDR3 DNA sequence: TGTGCCAGCAAGTCCCCGGGACTAGCGGGAGACGATGAGCAGTTCTTC. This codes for CASKSPGLAGDDEQFF.

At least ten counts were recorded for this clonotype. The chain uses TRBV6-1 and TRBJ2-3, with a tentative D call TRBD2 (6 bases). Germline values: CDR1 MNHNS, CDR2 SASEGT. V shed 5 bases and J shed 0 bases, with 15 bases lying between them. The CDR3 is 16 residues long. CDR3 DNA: TGTGCCAGCAGTCCCTCGGGACTGACTAGCACAGATACGCAGTATTTT. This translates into CASSPSGLTSTDTQYF.

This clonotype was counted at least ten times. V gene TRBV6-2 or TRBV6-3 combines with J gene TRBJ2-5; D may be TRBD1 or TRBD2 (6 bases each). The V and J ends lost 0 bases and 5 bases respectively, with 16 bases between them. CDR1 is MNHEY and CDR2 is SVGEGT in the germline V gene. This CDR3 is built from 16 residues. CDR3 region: CASSYSPGRGLETQYF. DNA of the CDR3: TGTGCCAGCAGTTACTCACCGGGACGGGGGCTGGAGACCCAGTACTTC.

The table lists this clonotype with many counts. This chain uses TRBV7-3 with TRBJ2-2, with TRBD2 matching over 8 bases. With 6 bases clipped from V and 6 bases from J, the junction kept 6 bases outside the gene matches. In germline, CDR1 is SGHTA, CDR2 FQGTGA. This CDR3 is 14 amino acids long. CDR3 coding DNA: TGTGCCAGCAGTCGGGGGGGGGACGCCGGGGAGCTGTTTTTT. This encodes CASSRGGDAGELFF. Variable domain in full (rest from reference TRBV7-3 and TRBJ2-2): GAGVSQTPSNKVTEKGKYVELRCDPISGHTALYWYRQSLGQGPEFLIYFQGTGAADDSGLPNDRFFAVRPEGSVSTLKIQRTERGDSAVYLCASSRGGDAGELFFGEGSRLTVL.

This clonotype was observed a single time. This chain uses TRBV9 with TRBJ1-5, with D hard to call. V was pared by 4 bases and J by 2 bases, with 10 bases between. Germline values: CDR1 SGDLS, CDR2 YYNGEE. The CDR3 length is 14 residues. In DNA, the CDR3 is TGTGCCAGCAGCAACTCGGGTGGCAATCAGCCCCAGCATTTT. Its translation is CASSNSGGNQPQHF. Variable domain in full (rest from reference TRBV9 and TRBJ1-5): DSGVTQTPKHLITATGQRVTLRCSPRSGDLSVYWYQQSLDQGLQFLIQYYNGEERAKGNILERFSAQQFPDLHSELNLSSLELGDSALYFCASSNSGGNQPQHFGDGTRLSIL.

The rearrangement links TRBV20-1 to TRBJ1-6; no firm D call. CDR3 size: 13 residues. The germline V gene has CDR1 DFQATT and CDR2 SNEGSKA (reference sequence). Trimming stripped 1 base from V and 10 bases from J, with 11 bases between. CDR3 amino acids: CSARGGGGSPLHF. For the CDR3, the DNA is TGCAGTGCTAGAGGGGGAGGAGGATCACCCCTCCACTTT.

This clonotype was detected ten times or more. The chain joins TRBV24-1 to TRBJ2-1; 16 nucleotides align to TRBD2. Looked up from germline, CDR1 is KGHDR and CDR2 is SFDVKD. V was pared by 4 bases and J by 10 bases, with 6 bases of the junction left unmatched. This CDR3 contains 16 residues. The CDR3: CATSDRTGLAGGEQFF. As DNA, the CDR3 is TGTGCCACCAGTGACCGCACGGGACTAGCGGGAGGGGAGCAGTTCTTC.

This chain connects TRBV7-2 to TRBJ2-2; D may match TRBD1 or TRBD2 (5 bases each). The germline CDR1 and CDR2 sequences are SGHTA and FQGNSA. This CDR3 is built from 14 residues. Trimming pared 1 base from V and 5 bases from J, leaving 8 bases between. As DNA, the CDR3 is TGTGCCAGCAGCTTAGGAGGGACGACCGGGGAGCTGTTTTTT. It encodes CASSLGGTTGELFF. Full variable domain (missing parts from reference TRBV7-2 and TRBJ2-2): GAGVSQSPSNKVTEKGKDVELRCDPISGHTALYWYRQSLGQGLEFLIYFQGNSAPDKSGLPSDRFSAERTGGSVSTLTIQRTQQEDSAVYLCASSLGGTTGELFFGEGSRLTVL.

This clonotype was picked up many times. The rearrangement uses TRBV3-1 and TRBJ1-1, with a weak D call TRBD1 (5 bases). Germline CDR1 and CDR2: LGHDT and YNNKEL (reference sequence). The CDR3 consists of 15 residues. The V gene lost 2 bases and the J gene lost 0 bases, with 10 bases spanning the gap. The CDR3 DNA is TGTGCCAGCAGCCAACCATCAGGGATGAACACTGAAGCTTTCTTT. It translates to CASSQPSGMNTEAFF.

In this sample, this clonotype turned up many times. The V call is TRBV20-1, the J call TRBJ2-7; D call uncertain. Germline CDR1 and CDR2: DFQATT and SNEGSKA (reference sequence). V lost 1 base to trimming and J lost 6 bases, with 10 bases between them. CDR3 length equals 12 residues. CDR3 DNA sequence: TGCAGTGCTAGAGCGTCCCCGGCCGAGCAGTACTTC. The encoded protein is CSARASPAEQYF.

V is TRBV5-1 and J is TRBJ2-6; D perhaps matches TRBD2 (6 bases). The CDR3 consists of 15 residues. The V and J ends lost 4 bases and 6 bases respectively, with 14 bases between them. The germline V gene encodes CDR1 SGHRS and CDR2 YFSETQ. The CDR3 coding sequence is TGCGCCAGCAGCGGAGGGCTAGGTGAGGCCAACGTCCTGACTTTC. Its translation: CASSGGLGEANVLTF. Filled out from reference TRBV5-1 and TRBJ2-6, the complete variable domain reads KAGVTQTPRYLIKTRGQQVTLSCSPISGHRSVSWYQQTPGQGLQFLFEYFSETQRNKGNFPGRFSGRQFSNSRSEMNVSTLELGDSALYLCASSGGLGEANVLTFGAGSRLTVL.

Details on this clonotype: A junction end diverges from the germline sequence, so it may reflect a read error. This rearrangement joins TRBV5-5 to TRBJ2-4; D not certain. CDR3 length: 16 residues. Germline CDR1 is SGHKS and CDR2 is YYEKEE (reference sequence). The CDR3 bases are TGCGCCAGCAGCTTGGAAACGGGTAAAGCCAAAAACATTCAGTACTTC. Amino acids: CASSLETGKAKNIQYF.

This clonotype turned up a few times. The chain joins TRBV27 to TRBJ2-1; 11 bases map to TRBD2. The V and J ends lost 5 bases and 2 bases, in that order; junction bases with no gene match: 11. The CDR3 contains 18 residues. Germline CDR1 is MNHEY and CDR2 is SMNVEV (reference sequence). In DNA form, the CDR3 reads TGTGCCAGCAGTCGGAGGACTAGCGGGCCAGGGCCCTACAATGAGCAGTTCTTC. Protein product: CASSRRTSGPGPYNEQFF.

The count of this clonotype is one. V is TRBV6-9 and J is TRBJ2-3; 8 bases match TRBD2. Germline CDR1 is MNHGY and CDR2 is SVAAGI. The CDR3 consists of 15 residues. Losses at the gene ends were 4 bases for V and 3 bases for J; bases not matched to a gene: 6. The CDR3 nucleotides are TGTGCCAGCAGTTCCTTAGGCGGGAGGACAGATACGCAGTATTTT. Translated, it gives CASSSLGGRTDTQYF.

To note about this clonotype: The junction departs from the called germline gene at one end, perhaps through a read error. The DNA of the CDR3 is TGTGCCAGCACCCCGGACAGGGGAATAGGTCAGCCCCAGGATTTT. Protein: CASTPDRGIGQPQDF. The chain recombines TRBV28 with TRBJ1-5; 9 nucleotides match TRBD1. Germline assignment: CDR1 MDHEN and CDR2 SYDVKM. The CDR3 totals 15 residues. The whole variable domain, remainder taken from reference TRBV28 and TRBJ1-5, is DVKVTQSSRYLVKRTGEKVFLECVQDMDHENMFWYRQDPGLGLRLIYFSYDVKMKEKGDIPEGYSVSREKKERFSLILESASTNQTSMYLCASTPDRGIGQPQDFGDGTRLSIL.

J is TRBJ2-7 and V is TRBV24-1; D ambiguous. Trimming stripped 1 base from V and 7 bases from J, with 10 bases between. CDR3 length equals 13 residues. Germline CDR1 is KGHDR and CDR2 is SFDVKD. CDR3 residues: CATSDFNRPEQYF. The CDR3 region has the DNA TGTGCCACCAGTGATTTTAACAGACCAGAGCAGTACTTC.

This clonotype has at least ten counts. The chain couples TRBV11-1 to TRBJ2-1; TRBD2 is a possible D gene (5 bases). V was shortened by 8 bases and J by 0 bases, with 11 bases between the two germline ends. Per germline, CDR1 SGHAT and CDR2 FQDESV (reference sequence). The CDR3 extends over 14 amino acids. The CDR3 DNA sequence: TGTGCCAGCGAGCGCGGAGGCTCCTACAATGAGCAGTTCTTC. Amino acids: CASERGGSYNEQFF. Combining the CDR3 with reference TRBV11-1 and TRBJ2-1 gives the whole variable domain EAEVAQSPRYKITEKSQAVAFWCDPISGHATLYWYRQILGQGPELLVQFQDESVVDDSQLPKDRFSAERLKGVDSTLKIQPAELGDSAMYLCASERGGSYNEQFFGPGTRLTVL.

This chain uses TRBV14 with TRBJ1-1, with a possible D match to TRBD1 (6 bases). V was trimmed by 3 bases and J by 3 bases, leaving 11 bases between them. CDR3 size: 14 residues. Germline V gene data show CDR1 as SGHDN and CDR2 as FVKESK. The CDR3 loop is CASSQGAGYTEAFF. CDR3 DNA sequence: TGTGCCAGCAGCCAGGGGGCGGGGTACACTGAAGCTTTCTTT.

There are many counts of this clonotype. The CDR3 sequence: CASSQDVGSNQPQHF. The CDR3 DNA reads TGTGCCAGCAGCCAAGATGTAGGGAGCAATCAGCCCCAGCATTTT. V gene TRBV3-1 combines with J gene TRBJ1-5, with D unresolved. With 0 bases removed from V and 1 base from J, the gap between germline ends came to 7 bases. Germline V gene sequence: CDR1 LGHDT, CDR2 YNNKEL (reference sequence). The CDR3 length is 15 residues.

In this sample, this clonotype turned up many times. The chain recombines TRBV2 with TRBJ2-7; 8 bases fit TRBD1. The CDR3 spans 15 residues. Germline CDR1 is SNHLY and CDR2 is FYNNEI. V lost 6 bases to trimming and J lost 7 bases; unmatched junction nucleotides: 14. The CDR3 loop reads CASSYGRQGAREQYF. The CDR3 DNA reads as TGTGCCAGCAGCTACGGGCGGCAGGGGGCGCGAGAGCAGTACTTC. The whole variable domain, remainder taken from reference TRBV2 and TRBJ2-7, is EPEVTQTPSHQVTQMGQEVILRCVPISNHLYFYWYRQILGQKVEFLVSFYNNEISEKSEIFDDQFSVERPDGSNFTLKIRSTKLEDSAMYFCASSYGRQGAREQYFGPGTRLTVT.

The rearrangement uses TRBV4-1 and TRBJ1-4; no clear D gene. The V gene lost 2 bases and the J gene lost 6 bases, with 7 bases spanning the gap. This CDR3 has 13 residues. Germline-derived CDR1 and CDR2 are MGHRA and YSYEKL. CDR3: CASSQRRDEKLFF. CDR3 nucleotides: TGCGCCAGCAGCCAAAGGAGGGATGAAAAACTGTTTTTT.

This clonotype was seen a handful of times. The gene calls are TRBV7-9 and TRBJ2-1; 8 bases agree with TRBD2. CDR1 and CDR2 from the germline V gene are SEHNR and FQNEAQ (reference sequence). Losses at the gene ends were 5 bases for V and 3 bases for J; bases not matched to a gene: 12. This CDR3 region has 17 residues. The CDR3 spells CASSPSGGSGVYNEQFF. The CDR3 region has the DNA TGTGCCAGCAGCCCCTCAGGTGGTAGCGGGGTCTACAATGAGCAGTTCTTC.

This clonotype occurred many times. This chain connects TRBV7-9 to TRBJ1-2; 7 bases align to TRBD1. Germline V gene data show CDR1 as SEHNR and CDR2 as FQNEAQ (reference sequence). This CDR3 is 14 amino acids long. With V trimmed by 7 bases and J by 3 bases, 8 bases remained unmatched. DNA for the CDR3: TGTGCCAGCAACGAAGGGGGCGAGGACTATGGCTACACCTTC. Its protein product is CASNEGGEDYGYTF.

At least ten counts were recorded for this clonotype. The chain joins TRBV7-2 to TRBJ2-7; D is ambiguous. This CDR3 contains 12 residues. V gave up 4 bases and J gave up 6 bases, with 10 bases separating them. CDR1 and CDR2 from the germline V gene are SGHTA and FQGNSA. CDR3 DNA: TGTGCCAGCAGCTGGTCCACATCCGAGCAGTACTTC. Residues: CASSWSTSEQYF.

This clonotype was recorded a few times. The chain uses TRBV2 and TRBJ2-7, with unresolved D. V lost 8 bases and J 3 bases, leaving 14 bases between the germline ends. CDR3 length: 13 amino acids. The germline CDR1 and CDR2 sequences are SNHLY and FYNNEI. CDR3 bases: TGTGCCAGCGGTGTTCAGTTTGGCTACGAGCAGTACTTC. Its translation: CASGVQFGYEQYF.

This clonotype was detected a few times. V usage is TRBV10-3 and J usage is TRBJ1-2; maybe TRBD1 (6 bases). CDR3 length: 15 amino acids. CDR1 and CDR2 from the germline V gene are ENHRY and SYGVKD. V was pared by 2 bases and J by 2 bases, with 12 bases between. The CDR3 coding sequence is TGTGCCATCAGTGAGAGGAACAGGGTGAACTATGGCTACACCTTC. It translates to CAISERNRVNYGYTF.